The entry that follows covers one T cell receptor beta chain sequence. Its antigen is not known. This specimen comes from a study of shared clonotypes between healthy human individuals. Regarding the study as a whole: On the whole, naive subsets had larger estimated richness than memory subsets had.

Profiled with immunoSEQ multiplex PCR; TCRdb holds only in-frame clones, not every one. The table includes 950,000 to 1,200,000 clones, around 77% detected once. The CDR3 covers 15 residues. Trimming cost V 0 bases and J 5 bases, with 12 bases left between them. Germline V gene lookup returns CDR1 ENHRY and CDR2 SYGVKD. Negatively enriched CD4+ T cells were divided by CD45RA into naive and memory. The chain is built from TRBV10-3 and TRBJ2-3; possible D gene TRBD2, 6 bases. Sequencing was performed on memory CD4+ T cells from PBMCs. The sample's subset: CD45RA-negative fraction. This receptor was obtained from a man younger than 35 in good health. Some clones in this sample may be carry-over from other donors' samples. The DNA for the CDR3 is TGTGCCATCAGTGAGTCGATCTTCGGGGGAGATACGCAGTATTTT. Amino acids: CAISESIFGGDTQYF.